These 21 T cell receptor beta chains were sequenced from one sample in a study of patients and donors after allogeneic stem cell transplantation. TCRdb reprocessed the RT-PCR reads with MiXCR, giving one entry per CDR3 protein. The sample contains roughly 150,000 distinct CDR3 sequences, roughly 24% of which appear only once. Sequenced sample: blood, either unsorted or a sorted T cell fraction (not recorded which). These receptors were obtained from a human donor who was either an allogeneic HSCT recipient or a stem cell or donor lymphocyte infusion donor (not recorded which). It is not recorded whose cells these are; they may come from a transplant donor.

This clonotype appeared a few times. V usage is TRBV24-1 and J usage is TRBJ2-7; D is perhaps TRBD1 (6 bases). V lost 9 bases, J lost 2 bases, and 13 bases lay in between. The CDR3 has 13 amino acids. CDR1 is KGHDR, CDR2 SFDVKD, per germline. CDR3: CATGDTKTYEQYF. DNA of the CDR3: TGTGCCACCGGGGACACCAAGACCTACGAGCAGTACTTC.

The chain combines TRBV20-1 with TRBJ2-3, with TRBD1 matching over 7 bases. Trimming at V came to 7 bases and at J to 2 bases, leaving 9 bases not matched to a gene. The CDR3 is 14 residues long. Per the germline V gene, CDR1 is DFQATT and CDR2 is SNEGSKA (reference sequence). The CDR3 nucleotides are TGCAGTGGTACACTGGGACAGCTCACAGATACGCAGTATTTT. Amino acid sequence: CSGTLGQLTDTQYF.

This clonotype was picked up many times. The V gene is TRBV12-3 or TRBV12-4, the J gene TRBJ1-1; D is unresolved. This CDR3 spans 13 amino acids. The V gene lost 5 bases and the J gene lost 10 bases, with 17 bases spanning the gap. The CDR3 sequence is CASSPADPLGAFF. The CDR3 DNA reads TGTGCCAGCAGTCCTGCCGACCCGTTAGGAGCTTTCTTT.

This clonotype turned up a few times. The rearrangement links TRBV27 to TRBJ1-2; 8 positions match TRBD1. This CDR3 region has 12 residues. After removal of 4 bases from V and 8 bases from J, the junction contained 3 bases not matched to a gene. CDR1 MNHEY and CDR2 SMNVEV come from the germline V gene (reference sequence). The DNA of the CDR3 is TGTGCCAGCAGTTCGACAGGGGAAGGCTACACCTTC. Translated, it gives CASSSTGEGYTF.

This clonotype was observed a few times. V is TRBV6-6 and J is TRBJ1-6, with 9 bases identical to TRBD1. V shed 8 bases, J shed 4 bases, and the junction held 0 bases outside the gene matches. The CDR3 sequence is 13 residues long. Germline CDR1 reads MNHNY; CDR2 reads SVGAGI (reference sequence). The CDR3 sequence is CASGTGYNSPLHF. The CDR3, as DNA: TGTGCCAGCGGGACAGGGTATAATTCACCCCTCCACTTT.

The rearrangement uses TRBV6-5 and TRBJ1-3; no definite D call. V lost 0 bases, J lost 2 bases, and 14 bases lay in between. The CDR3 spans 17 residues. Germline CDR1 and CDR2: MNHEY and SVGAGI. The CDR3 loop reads CASSYSGRILPGNTIYF. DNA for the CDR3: TGTGCCAGCAGTTACTCGGGCAGGATACTACCTGGAAACACCATATATTTT.

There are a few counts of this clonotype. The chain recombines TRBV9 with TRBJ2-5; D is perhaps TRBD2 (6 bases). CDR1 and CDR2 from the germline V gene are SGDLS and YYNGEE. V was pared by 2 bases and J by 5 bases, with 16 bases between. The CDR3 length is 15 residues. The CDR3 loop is CASSVDSTSLETQYF. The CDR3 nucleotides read TGTGCCAGCAGCGTTGACTCGACTAGTCTGGAGACCCAGTACTTC.

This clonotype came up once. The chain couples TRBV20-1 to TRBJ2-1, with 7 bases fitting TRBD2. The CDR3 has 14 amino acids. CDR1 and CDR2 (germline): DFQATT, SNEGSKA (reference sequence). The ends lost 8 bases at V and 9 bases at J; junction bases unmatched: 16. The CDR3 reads CSPMGEGYFGEQFF. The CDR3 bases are TGCAGTCCGATGGGGGAGGGCTATTTTGGTGAGCAGTTCTTC.

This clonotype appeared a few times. The CDR3 region has the DNA TGTGCCAGCAGCCAAGATAGTCAGGGGAATCAGCCCCAGCATTTT. Protein product: CASSQDSQGNQPQHF. The J gene is TRBJ1-5, the V gene TRBV4-2; D perhaps matches TRBD1 (6 bases). The CDR3 contains 15 residues. Germline loops: CDR1 LGHNA, CDR2 YNFKEQ. V lost 0 bases and J lost 4, with 10 bases in between.

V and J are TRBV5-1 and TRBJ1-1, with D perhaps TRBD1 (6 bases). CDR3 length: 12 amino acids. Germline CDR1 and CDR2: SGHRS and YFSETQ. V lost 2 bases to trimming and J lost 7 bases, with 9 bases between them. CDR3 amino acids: CASSLQGFEAFF. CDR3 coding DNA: TGCGCCAGCAGCTTACAGGGATTTGAAGCTTTCTTT.

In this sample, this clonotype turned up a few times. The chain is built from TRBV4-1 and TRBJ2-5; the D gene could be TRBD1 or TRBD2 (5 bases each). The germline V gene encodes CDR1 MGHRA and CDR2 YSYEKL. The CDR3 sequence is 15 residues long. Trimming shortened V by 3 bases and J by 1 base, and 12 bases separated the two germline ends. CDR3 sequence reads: CASSHIGESQETQYF. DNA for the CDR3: TGCGCCAGCAGCCACATAGGGGAGAGCCAAGAGACCCAGTACTTC.

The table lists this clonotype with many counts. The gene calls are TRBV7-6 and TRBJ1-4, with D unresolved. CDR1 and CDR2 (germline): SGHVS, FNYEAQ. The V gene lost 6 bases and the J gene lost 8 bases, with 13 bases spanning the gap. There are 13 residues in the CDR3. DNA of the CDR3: TGTGCCAGCAGTCCCATATCCACCGAAAAACTGTTTTTT. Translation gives CASSPISTEKLFF.

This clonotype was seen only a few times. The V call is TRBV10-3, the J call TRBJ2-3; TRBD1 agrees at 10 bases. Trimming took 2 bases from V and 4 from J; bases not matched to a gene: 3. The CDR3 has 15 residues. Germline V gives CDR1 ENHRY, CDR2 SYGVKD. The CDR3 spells CAISEETGGADTQYF. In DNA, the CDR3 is TGTGCCATCAGTGAGGAGACAGGGGGCGCAGATACGCAGTATTTT.

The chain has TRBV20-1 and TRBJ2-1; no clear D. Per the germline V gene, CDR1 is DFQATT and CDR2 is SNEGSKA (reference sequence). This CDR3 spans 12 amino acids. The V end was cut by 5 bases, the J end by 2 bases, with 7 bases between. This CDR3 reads CSAPDTYNEQFF. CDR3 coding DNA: TGCAGTGCTCCAGACACCTACAATGAGCAGTTCTTC.

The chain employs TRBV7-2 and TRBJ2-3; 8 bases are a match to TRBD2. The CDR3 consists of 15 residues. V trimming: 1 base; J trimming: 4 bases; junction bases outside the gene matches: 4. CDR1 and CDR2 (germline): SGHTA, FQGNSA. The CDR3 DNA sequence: TGTGCCAGCAGCTTAGATCGGACTAGCCCAGATACGCAGTATTTT. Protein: CASSLDRTSPDTQYF.

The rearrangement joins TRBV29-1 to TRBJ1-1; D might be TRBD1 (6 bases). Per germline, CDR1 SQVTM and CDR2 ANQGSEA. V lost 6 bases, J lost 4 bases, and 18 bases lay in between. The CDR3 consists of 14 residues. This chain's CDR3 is CSVEYRVRGTEAFF. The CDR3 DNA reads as TGCAGCGTGGAATACAGGGTACGGGGCACTGAAGCTTTCTTT.

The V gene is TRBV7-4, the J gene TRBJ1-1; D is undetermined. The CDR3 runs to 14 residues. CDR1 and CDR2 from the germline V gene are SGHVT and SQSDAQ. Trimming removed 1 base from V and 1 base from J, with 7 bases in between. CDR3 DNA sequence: TGTGCCAGCAGCTTAGGGCCCACGAACACTGAAGCTTTCTTT. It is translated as CASSLGPTNTEAFF.

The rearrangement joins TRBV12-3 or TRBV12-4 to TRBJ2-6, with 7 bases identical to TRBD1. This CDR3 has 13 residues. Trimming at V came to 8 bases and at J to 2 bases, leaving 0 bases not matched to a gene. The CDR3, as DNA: TGTGCCAGCGGGACAGCTGGGGCCAACGTCCTGACTTTC. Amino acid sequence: CASGTAGANVLTF.

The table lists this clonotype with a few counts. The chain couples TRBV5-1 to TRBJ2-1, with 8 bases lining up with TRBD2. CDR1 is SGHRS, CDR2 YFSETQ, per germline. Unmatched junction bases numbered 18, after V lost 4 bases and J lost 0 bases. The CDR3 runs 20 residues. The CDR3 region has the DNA TGCGCCAGCAGCGCCTCTCGGGGTGCGGGGGGTAAGAGCTCCTACAATGAGCAGTTCTTC. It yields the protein CASSASRGAGGKSSYNEQFF.

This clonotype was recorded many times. The CDR3 DNA is TGTGCCAGCAGCCCCCGGGAGGGACAGTTTAATTCACCCCTCCACTTT. As protein: CASSPREGQFNSPLHF. This chain joins TRBV6-5 and TRBJ1-6; 7 positions match TRBD1. Germline V lookup: CDR1 MNHEY, CDR2 SVGAGI. The CDR3 is made up of 16 amino acids. V lost 6 bases, J lost 6 bases, and 11 bases stayed unmatched.

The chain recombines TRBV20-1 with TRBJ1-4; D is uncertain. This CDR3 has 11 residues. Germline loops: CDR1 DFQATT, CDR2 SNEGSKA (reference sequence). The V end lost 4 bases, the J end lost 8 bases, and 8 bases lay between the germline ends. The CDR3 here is CSAIAAEKLFF. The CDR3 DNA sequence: TGCAGTGCTATCGCGGCGGAAAAACTGTTTTTT.